This entry features one T cell receptor (beta chain) sequence. The entry originates in a study of blood T cell repertoires in COVID-19. At the level of the study: Samples representing acute and convalescent COVID-19 were sourced from the United States, Italy and Spain. Sources were T cells, B-cell-depleted T cells, or PBMCs; the material itself was cDNA or gDNA.

Original methodology: Reference gene primers were amplified, and this amplification served to estimate nucleated cell counts. Sequenced by immunoSEQ multiplex PCR; TCRdb stores in-frame clones only, minus some. D and trimming come from the DNA, and the V and J calls and clone size come from that table. The sample has 300,000 to 450,000 clones, around 89% seen once. Two negative PCRs, clearance, or symptom resolution characterized the recovered Cohort 3 donors. The CDR3 is 15 amino acids. The V gene end was trimmed by 0 bases and the J gene end by 7 bases; junction bases not matched to a gene: 10. CDR1 is SGDLS and CDR2 is YYNGEE in the germline V gene.

This TCR was sampled from a man aged 18-30 years who had recovered from COVID-19. The specimen was PBMCs or T cells enriched from blood (not recorded which). The chain joins TRBV9 to TRBJ2-7; 7 positions match TRBD2. Written as DNA, the CDR3 is TGTGCCAGCAGCGTAGCTGAGCGGGGTGGTAGGGAGCAGTACTTC. It yields the protein CASSVAERGGREQYF.